The TCR beta chain described here comes from a study of T cell repertoires in cytomegalovirus infection. Study-wide context: Indications of both CMV infection and matching HLA type were provided by public TCR beta signatures. Study results and caveats: The study found HLA-C-restricted CMV-specific TCR beta clonotypes dominating the ex vivo response. Using cumulative public TCR beta family frequency, the authors identified those who carried CMV together with the relevant HLA.

The CDR3 sequence is 14 residues long. Trimming removed 2 bases at V and 0 bases at J, with 7 bases between. Germline lookup yields CDR1 MNHEY and CDR2 SVGAGI. TCRdb used MiXCR to reprocess the reads, holding one entry per CDR3 protein. The sample carries 110,000 to 150,000 distinct CDR3 sequences, 5.5% to 8% recorded once. This clonotype was counted many times. The antigen is unknown. The source of this sequence is a human donor in good health (CMV status not recorded). Some clones in this sample may be carry-over from other donors' samples. Sequenced sample: PBMCs. The chain recombines TRBV6-5 with TRBJ1-1; D unclear. CDR3 protein: CASSYREMNTEAFF. In DNA, the CDR3 is TGTGCCAGCAGTTACAGGGAGATGAACACTGAAGCTTTCTTT.